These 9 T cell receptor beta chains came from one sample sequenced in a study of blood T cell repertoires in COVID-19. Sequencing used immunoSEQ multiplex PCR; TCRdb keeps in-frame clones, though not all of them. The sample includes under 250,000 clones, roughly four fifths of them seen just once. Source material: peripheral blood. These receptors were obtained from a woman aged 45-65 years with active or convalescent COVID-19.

The CDR3 sequence: CASSLENRGRNEQFF. CDR3 nucleotides: TGTGCCAGCAGCTTAGAGAACAGGGGTAGGAATGAGCAGTTCTTC. The rearrangement uses TRBV11-2 and TRBJ2-1; 7 positions agree with TRBD1. The CDR3 sequence is 15 residues long. Germline trimming cut 0 bases from V and 7 bases from J; bases unmatched to any gene: 6. Per germline, CDR1 SGHAT and CDR2 FQNNGV.

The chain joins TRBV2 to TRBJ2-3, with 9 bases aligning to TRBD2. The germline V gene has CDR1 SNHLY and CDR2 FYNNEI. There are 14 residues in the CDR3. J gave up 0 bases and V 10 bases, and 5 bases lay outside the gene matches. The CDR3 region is CAIHTSGSTDTQYF. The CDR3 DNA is TGTGCCATCCACACTAGCGGGAGCACAGATACGCAGTATTTT.

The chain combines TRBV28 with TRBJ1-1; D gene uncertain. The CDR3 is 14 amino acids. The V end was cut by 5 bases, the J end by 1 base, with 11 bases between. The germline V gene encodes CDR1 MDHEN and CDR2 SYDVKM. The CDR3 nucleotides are TGTGCCAGCAGTATACCACAGTGGAACACTGAAGCTTTCTTT. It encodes CASSIPQWNTEAFF.

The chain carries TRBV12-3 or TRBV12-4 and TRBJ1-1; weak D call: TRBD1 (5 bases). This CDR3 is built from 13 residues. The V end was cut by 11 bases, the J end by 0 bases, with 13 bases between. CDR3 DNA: TGTGCCGGGGGGATAGGGGTGAACACTGAAGCTTTCTTT. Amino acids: CAGGIGVNTEAFF.

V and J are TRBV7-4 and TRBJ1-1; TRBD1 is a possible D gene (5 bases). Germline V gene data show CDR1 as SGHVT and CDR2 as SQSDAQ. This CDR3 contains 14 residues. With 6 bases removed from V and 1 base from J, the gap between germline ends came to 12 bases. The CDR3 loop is CASSPNRGNTEAFF. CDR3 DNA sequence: TGTGCCAGCAGTCCCAATAGGGGGAACACTGAAGCTTTCTTT.

DNA of the CDR3: TGTGCCAGCAGTTACAACCAGGGTCGTTTGACTGAAGCTTTCTTT. As protein: CASSYNQGRLTEAFF. The V and J genes are TRBV6-5 and TRBJ1-1; maybe TRBD1 (5 bases). The CDR3 has 15 residues. Germline CDR1 reads MNHEY; CDR2 reads SVGAGI. Between the trimmed V and J ends, which lost 2 bases and 5 bases, there was a span of 15 bases.

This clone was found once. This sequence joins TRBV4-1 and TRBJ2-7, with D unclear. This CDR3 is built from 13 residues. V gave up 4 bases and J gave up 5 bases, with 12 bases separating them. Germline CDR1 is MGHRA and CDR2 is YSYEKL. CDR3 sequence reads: CASSPWFRDEQYF. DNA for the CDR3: TGCGCCAGCAGCCCTTGGTTTCGCGACGAGCAGTACTTC.

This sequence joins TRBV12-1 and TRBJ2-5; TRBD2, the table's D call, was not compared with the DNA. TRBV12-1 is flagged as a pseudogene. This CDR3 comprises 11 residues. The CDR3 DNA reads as TGTGCCAGCAGCCCCCCTTTGACCCAGTACTTC. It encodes CASSPPLTQYF.

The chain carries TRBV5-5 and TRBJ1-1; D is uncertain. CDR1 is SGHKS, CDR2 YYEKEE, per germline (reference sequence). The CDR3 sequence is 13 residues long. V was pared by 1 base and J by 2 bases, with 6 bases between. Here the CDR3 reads CASSLTVNTEAFF. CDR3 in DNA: TGTGCCAGCAGCTTGACAGTTAACACTGAAGCTTTCTTT.